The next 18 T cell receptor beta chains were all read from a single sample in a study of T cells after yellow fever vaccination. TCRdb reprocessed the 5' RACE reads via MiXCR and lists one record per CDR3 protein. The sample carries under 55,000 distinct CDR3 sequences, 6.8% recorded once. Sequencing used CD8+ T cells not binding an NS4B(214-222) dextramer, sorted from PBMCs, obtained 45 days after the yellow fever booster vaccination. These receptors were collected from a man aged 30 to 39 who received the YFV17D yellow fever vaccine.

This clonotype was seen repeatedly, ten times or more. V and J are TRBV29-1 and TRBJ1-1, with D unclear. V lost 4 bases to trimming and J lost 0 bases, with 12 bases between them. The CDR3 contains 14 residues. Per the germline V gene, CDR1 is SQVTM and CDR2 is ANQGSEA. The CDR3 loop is CSVVPTNMNTEAFF. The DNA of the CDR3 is TGCAGCGTTGTTCCCACCAACATGAACACTGAAGCTTTCTTT. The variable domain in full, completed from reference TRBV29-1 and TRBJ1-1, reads SAVISQKPSRDICQRGTSLTIQCQVDSQVTMMFWYRQQPGQSLTLIATANQGSEATYESGFVIDKFPISRPNLTFSTLTVSNMSPEDSSIYLCSVVPTNMNTEAFFGQGTRLTVV.

CDR3 in amino acids: CASHGGFGELFF. The DNA for the CDR3 is TGTGCCAGCCACGGAGGGTTTGGGGAGCTGTTTTTT. The chain uses TRBV7-8 and TRBJ2-2, with TRBD2 as a possible D gene (6 bases). Trimming removed 8 bases from V and 8 bases from J, with 12 bases in between. Germline CDR1 SGHVS, CDR2 FQNEAQ. The CDR3 covers 12 residues.

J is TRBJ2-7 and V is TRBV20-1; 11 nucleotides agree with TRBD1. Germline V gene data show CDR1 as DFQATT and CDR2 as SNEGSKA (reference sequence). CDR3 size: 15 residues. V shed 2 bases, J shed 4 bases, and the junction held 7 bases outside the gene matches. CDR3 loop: CSARNPGQGVYEQYF. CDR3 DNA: TGCAGTGCTAGAAATCCGGGACAGGGGGTGTACGAGCAGTACTTC.

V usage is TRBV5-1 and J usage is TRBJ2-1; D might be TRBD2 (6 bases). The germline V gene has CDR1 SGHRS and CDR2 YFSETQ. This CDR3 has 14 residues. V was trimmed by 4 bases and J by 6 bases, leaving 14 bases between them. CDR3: CASSGLAKGNEQFF. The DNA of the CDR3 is TGCGCCAGCAGCGGGCTAGCGAAGGGCAATGAGCAGTTCTTC. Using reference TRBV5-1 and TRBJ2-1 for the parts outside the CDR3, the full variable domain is KAGVTQTPRYLIKTRGQQVTLSCSPISGHRSVSWYQQTPGQGLQFLFEYFSETQRNKGNFPGRFSGRQFSNSRSEMNVSTLELGDSALYLCASSGLAKGNEQFFGPGTRLTVL.

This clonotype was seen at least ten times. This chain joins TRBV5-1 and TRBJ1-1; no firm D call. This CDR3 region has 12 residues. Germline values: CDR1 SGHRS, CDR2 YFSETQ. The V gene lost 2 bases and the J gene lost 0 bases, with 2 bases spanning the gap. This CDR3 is CASSFMNTEAFF. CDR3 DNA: TGCGCCAGCAGCTTTATGAACACTGAAGCTTTCTTT.

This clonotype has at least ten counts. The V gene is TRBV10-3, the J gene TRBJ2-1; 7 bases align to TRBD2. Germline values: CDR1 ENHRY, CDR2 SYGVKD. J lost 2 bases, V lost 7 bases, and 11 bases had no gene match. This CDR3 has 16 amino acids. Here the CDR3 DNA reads TGTGCCATCACTCTAGCGGACGCACCACCCTACAATGAGCAGTTCTTC. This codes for CAITLADAPPYNEQFF.

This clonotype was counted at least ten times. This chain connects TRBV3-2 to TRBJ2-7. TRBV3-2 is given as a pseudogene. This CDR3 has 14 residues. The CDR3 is CASSYRGDSYEQYF. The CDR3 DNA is TGTGCCAGCAGCTACCGCGGGGACTCCTACGAGCAGTACTTC.

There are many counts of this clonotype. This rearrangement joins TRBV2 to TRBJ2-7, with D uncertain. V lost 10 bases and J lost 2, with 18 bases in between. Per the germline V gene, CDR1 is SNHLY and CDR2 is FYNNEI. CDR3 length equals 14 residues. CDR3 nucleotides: TGTGCCATCCAACCGTCCGGGTTCACCTACGAGCAGTACTTC. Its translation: CAIQPSGFTYEQYF.

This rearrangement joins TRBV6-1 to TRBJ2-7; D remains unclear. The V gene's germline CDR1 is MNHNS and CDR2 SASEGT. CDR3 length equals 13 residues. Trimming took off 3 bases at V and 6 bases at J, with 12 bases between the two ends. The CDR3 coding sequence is TGTGCCAGCAGTGACTTAGTGGTTTTCGAGCAGTACTTC. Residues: CASSDLVVFEQYF.

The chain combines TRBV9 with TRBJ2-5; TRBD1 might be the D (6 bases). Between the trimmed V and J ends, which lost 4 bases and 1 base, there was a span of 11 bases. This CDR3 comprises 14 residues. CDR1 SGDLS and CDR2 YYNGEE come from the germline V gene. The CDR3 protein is CASSTIGGQETQYF. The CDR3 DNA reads TGTGCCAGCAGCACCATAGGGGGCCAAGAGACCCAGTACTTC.

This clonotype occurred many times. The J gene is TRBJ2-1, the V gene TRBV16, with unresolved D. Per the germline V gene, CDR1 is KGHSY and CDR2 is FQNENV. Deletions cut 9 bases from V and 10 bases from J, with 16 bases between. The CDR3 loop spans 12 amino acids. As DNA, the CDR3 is TGTGCCAGTGGACCGAATCCTGCGGAGCAGTTCTTC. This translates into CASGPNPAEQFF.

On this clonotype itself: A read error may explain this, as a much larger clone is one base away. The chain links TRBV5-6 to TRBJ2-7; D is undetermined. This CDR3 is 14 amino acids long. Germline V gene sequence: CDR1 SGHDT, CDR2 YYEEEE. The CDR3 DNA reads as TGTGCCAGCAGCTTGCAAGGAATTTCCTACGAGCAGTGCTTC. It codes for CASSLQGISYEQCF.

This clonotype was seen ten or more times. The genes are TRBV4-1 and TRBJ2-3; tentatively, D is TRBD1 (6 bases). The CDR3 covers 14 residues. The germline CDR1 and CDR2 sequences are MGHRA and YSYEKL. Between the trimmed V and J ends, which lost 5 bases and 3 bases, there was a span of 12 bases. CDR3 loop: CASSSGEWTDTQYF. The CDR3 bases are TGCGCCAGCAGCTCAGGGGAGTGGACAGATACGCAGTATTTT.

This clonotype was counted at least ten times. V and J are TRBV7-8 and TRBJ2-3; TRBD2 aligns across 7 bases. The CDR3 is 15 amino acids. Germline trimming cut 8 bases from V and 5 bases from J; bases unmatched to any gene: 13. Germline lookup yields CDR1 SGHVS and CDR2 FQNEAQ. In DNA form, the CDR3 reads TGTGCCAGCGGATTCCTCCGGGGAGGGAAAGATACGCAGTATTTT. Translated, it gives CASGFLRGGKDTQYF.

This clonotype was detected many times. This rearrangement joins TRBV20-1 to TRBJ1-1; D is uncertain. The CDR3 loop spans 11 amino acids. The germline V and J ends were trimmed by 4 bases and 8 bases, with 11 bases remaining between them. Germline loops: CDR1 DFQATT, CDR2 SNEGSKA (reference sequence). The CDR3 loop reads CSAKISSEAFF. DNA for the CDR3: TGCAGTGCTAAGATATCCAGCGAAGCTTTCTTT.

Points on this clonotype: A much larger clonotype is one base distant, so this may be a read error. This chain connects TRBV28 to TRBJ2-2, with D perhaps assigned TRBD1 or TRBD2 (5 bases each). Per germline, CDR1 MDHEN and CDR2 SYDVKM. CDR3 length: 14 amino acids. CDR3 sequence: CASNSGSDTWELFF. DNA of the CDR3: TGTGCCAGCAATTCAGGGAGCGACACCTGGGAGCTGTTTTTT.

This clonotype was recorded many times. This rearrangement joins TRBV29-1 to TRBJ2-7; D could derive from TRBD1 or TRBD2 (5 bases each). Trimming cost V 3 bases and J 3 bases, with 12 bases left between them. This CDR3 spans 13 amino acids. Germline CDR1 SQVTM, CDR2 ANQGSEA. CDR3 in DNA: TGCAGCGTTGACAAAGGGGACGGCTACGAGCAGTACTTC. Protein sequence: CSVDKGDGYEQYF.

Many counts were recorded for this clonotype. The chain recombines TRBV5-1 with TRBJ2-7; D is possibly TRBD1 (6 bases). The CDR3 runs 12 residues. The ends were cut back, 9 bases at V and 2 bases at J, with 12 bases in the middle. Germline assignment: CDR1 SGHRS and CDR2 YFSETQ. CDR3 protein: CATLQGTYEQYF. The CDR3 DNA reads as TGCGCCACCTTACAGGGAACCTACGAGCAGTACTTC.